These 27 T cell receptor beta chains were all obtained from the same sample, sequenced in a study of shared clonotypes between healthy human individuals. Assay: immunoSEQ multiplex PCR; the TCRdb copy retains only in-frame clones and omits some. The sample shows 450,000 to 550,000 clones, 79% of them seen only once. The specimen sequenced was PBMCs. All receptors come from a woman in her forties in good health. Some clones in this sample may be carry-over from other donors' samples.

J is TRBJ1-3 and V is TRBV15; possibly TRBD1 for D (6 bases). CDR1 is LNHNV and CDR2 is YYDKDF in the germline V gene (reference sequence). The V end was cut by 0 bases, the J end by 2 bases, with 8 bases between. The CDR3 runs 15 residues. The CDR3 here is CATSRDRTAGNTIYF. The CDR3 DNA reads TGTGCCACCAGCAGAGATCGGACAGCTGGAAACACCATATATTTT.

The chain uses TRBV9 and TRBJ2-1, with 11 bases fitting TRBD1. This CDR3 region has 16 residues. CDR1 is SGDLS, CDR2 YYNGEE, per germline. V was clipped by 4 bases and J by 2 bases; unmatched bases: 5. The CDR3 DNA reads as TGTGCCAGCAGCTCCCCGGACAGGGGGCCCTACAATGAGCAGTTCTTC. Its protein is CASSSPDRGPYNEQFF. Full variable domain (outside the CDR3, taken from reference TRBV9 and TRBJ2-1): DSGVTQTPKHLITATGQRVTLRCSPRSGDLSVYWYQQSLDQGLQFLIQYYNGEERAKGNILERFSAQQFPDLHSELNLSSLELGDSALYFCASSSPDRGPYNEQFFGPGTRLTVL.

The chain couples TRBV18 to TRBJ2-1; TRBD2 agrees at 12 bases. This CDR3 contains 16 residues. Trimming at V came to 3 bases and at J to 4 bases, leaving 4 bases not matched to a gene. Looked up from germline, CDR1 is KGHSH and CDR2 is LQKENI. The CDR3 protein is CASSPGLAGGYNEQFF. DNA for the CDR3: TGTGCCAGCTCACCGGGGCTAGCGGGAGGGTACAATGAGCAGTTCTTC.

This chain uses TRBV28 with TRBJ2-7, with 9 bases identical to TRBD2. After removal of 5 bases from V and 0 bases from J, the junction contained 2 bases not matched to a gene. From germline, CDR1 is MDHEN and CDR2 SYDVKM. This CDR3 region has 14 residues. CDR3 residues: CASSMGLASYEQYF. The CDR3 DNA is TGTGCCAGCAGTATGGGACTAGCCTCCTACGAGCAGTACTTC. Complete variable domain (other parts from reference TRBV28 and TRBJ2-7): DVKVTQSSRYLVKRTGEKVFLECVQDMDHENMFWYRQDPGLGLRLIYFSYDVKMKEKGDIPEGYSVSREKKERFSLILESASTNQTSMYLCASSMGLASYEQYFGPGTRLTVT.

Comments on this clone: This CDR3 is also generated by other DNA sequences in the sample. V gene TRBV28 combines with J gene TRBJ1-1; TRBD1 matches 7 bases. V lost 6 bases, J lost 4 bases, and 5 bases stayed unmatched. CDR1 is MDHEN, CDR2 SYDVKM, per germline. The CDR3 has 13 residues. CDR3 sequence reads: CASSPGTVTEAFF. The CDR3 region has the DNA TGTGCCAGCAGCCCTGGGACAGTCACTGAAGCTTTCTTT.

The J gene is TRBJ2-1, the V gene TRBV18; D is undetermined. CDR1 is KGHSH and CDR2 is LQKENI in the germline V gene. Trimming removed 4 bases at V and 8 bases at J, with 15 bases between. The CDR3 is made up of 14 amino acids. DNA for the CDR3: TGTGCCAGCTCACACTGGACCAAAACCGATGAGCAGTTCTTC. Protein: CASSHWTKTDEQFF. Together with reference TRBV18 and TRBJ2-1, the CDR3 gives the full variable domain: NAGVMQNPRHLVRRRGQEARLRCSPMKGHSHVYWYRQLPEEGLKFMVYLQKENIIDESGMPKERFSAEFPKEGPSILRIQQVVRGDSAAYFCASSHWTKTDEQFFGPGTRLTVL.

CDR3 sequence (DNA): TGTGCCAGCAGCGACCGGAGGGCGAGGGAGACCCAGTACTTC. It codes for CASSDRRARETQYF. The rearrangement links TRBV5-4 to TRBJ2-5, with D possibly TRBD2 on 6 matching bases. The CDR3 loop spans 14 amino acids. Trimming took off 4 bases at V and 5 bases at J, with 15 bases between the two ends. The V gene's germline CDR1 is SGHNT and CDR2 YYREEE (reference sequence).

To note about this clone: This sample includes further DNA sequences coding for the same CDR3. The chain combines TRBV28 with TRBJ2-7, with D perhaps being TRBD1 or TRBD2 (5 bases each). The CDR3 contains 13 residues. The V gene lost 3 bases and the J gene lost 3 bases, with 9 bases spanning the gap. The germline V gene encodes CDR1 MDHEN and CDR2 SYDVKM. CDR3 nucleotides: TGTGCCAGCAGTTTGGCAGGGAGCTACGAGCAGTACTTC. This encodes CASSLAGSYEQYF.

As to this clone: A junction boundary mismatches the germline segment, possibly from a read error. The chain carries TRBV10-3 and TRBJ2-2, with 10 bases identical to TRBD2. CDR1 ENHRY and CDR2 SYGVKD come from the germline V gene. This CDR3 spans 13 amino acids. The CDR3 DNA reads TGTGCCATCAGTGAACAGGCCCCTAGCGGGAGCCGTTTT. The encoded protein is CAISEQAPSGSRF.

J is TRBJ2-3 and V is TRBV28, with a weak D call TRBD1 (6 bases). The CDR3 consists of 17 residues. V lost 5 bases, J lost 2 bases, and 20 bases lay in between. Per the germline V gene, CDR1 is MDHEN and CDR2 is SYDVKM. The CDR3 DNA reads as TGTGCCAGCAGTACCGACAGGATCCGTAGGTACACAGATACGCAGTATTTT. It specifies CASSTDRIRRYTDTQYF.

With respect to this clone: The same CDR3 is also encoded by other DNA sequences in this sample. The chain employs TRBV19 and TRBJ1-2, with D perhaps TRBD1 (6 bases). The V gene lost 3 bases and the J gene lost 8 bases, with 7 bases spanning the gap. Per germline, CDR1 LNHDA and CDR2 SQIVND (reference sequence). CDR3 length: 11 amino acids. The CDR3 sequence is CASSIGTGYTF. CDR3 nucleotide sequence: TGTGCCAGTAGTATCGGGACAGGCTACACCTTC.

The chain couples TRBV18 to TRBJ1-1, with 9 bases lining up with TRBD1. The CDR3 length is 16 residues. V lost 7 bases to trimming and J lost 2 bases; unmatched junction nucleotides: 11. Germline V gene sequence: CDR1 KGHSH, CDR2 LQKENI. The CDR3 sequence is CASLPRDRDDNTEAFF. In nucleotides, the CDR3 is TGTGCCAGCTTACCTAGGGACAGGGATGATAACACTGAAGCTTTCTTT.

The CDR3 DNA sequence: TGCGCCAGCAGCCAAGTGCGGGAGGTAGGCAATGAGCAGTTCTTC. Translation: CASSQVREVGNEQFF. The chain has TRBV4-1 and TRBJ2-1; 8 bases map to TRBD2. With 1 base clipped from V and 6 bases from J, the junction kept 5 bases outside the gene matches. Germline CDR1 reads MGHRA; CDR2 reads YSYEKL. The CDR3 extends over 15 amino acids.

This clone was seen more than once but under ten times. The chain employs TRBV7-2 and TRBJ2-7; D unclear. Germline loops: CDR1 SGHTA, CDR2 FQGNSA. Trimming took off 6 bases at V and 2 bases at J, with 14 bases between the two ends. The CDR3 spans 14 residues. The CDR3 DNA is TGTGCCAGCAGGAAAGGCGTCGAAGCCTACGAGCAGTACTTC. As protein: CASRKGVEAYEQYF.

This clone appeared a few times. This chain joins TRBV5-4 and TRBJ2-2; 10 bases align to TRBD2. This CDR3 contains 17 residues. V gave up 4 bases and J gave up 0 bases; unmatched junction bases: 6. Germline V gene sequence: CDR1 SGHNT, CDR2 YYREEE (reference sequence). The CDR3 coding sequence is TGTGCCAGCAGCGATCCTCTAGCGGGAGCGAACACCGGGGAGCTGTTTTTT. Its translation is CASSDPLAGANTGELFF.

This chain joins TRBV19 and TRBJ2-7; D unresolved. CDR1 and CDR2 (germline): LNHDA, SQIVND (reference sequence). The V end was cut by 4 bases, the J end by 4 bases, with 11 bases between. This CDR3 has 13 amino acids. The CDR3 is CASSRRGKYEQYF. DNA of the CDR3: TGTGCCAGTAGTAGGCGTGGGAAGTACGAGCAGTACTTC.

The V call is TRBV5-1, the J call TRBJ2-2; D remains ambiguous. The CDR3 contains 14 residues. Trimming took 5 bases from V and 3 from J, leaving 11 bases between them. Germline lookup yields CDR1 SGHRS and CDR2 YFSETQ. Written as DNA, the CDR3 is TGCGCCAGCAGAGGGCAGGCCCACACCGGGGAGCTGTTTTTT. Protein sequence: CASRGQAHTGELFF.

V is TRBV4-1 and J is TRBJ2-7; 11 bases fit TRBD2. This CDR3 has 18 amino acids. J gave up 9 bases and V 0 bases, and 16 bases lay outside the gene matches. CDR1 and CDR2 from the germline V gene are MGHRA and YSYEKL. In DNA, the CDR3 is TGCGCCAGCAGCCAAGACTACCGAATAGCGGGAGGGCCTCCCGGGCAGTACTTC. It is translated as CASSQDYRIAGGPPGQYF.

This clone was observed many times. This chain joins TRBV5-1 and TRBJ1-1; D is ambiguous. Germline CDR1 SGHRS, CDR2 YFSETQ. The CDR3 has 16 residues. Trimming stripped 0 bases from V and 2 bases from J, with 14 bases between. DNA of the CDR3: TGCGCCAGCAGCTTGGGAATAGCGCAAGGTAACACTGAAGCTTTCTTT. Its translation: CASSLGIAQGNTEAFF.

In this sample, this clone turned up a few times. The chain has TRBV27 and TRBJ2-7; the D gene is possibly TRBD2 (5 bases). This CDR3 spans 15 amino acids. Germline values: CDR1 MNHEY, CDR2 SMNVEV (reference sequence). With 0 bases removed from V and 5 bases from J, the gap between germline ends came to 14 bases. The CDR3 DNA reads as TGTGCCAGCAGTTTATCGACCGGGGTTACTGACGAGCAGTACTTC. Encoded protein: CASSLSTGVTDEQYF.

The chain joins TRBV18 to TRBJ1-2; possible D gene TRBD1, 6 bases. V lost 3 bases and J 2 bases, leaving 13 bases between the germline ends. The CDR3 covers 15 residues. Germline V CDR1 and CDR2: KGHSH, LQKENI. Here the CDR3 DNA reads TGTGCCAGCTCACCGTCCGGGACACCCAACTATGGCTACACCTTC. It translates to CASSPSGTPNYGYTF.

The V call is TRBV5-1, the J call TRBJ2-1, with 9 nucleotides matching TRBD1. V gave up 4 bases and J gave up 7 bases; unmatched junction bases: 9. The length of the CDR3 is 15 residues. Germline lookup yields CDR1 SGHRS and CDR2 YFSETQ. CDR3 sequence: CASSIGTGPGNEQFF. CDR3 DNA sequence: TGCGCCAGCAGCATAGGGACAGGGCCTGGAAATGAGCAGTTCTTC.

In this sample, this clone turned up a few times. The chain couples TRBV27 to TRBJ1-5, with TRBD1 as a possible D gene (5 bases). V was cut by 4 bases and J by 10 bases, with 17 bases left in between. The CDR3 sequence is 14 residues long. Germline V CDR1 and CDR2: MNHEY, SMNVEV (reference sequence). CDR3 protein: CASSWRGRSEPQHF. The CDR3 nucleotides are TGTGCCAGCAGTTGGCGGGGACGTTCCGAACCCCAGCATTTT.

This clone was recorded at least ten times. This chain links TRBV28 with TRBJ2-7, with TRBD2 matching over 10 bases. The trim removed 6 bases at V and 3 bases at J, leaving 23 bases unmatched. CDR1 MDHEN and CDR2 SYDVKM come from the germline V gene. The CDR3 sequence is 20 residues long. The CDR3 coding sequence is TGTGCCAGCAGCGCCCTTCCAGGGGGCTCTAGGGGACTAGCGAGCTACGAGCAGTACTTC. This sequence encodes CASSALPGGSRGLASYEQYF.

This chain joins TRBV28 and TRBJ2-3; D is uncertain. The CDR3 runs to 11 residues. CDR1 and CDR2 (germline): MDHEN, SYDVKM. Between the trimmed V and J ends, which lost 6 bases and 6 bases, there was a span of 7 bases. Here the CDR3 reads CASSPMDTQYF. The CDR3 DNA sequence: TGTGCCAGCAGCCCCATGGATACGCAGTATTTT.

This chain connects TRBV30 to TRBJ1-1, with D hard to call. The CDR3 runs to 14 residues. Per germline, CDR1 GTSNPN and CDR2 SVGIG (reference sequence). V was shortened by 3 bases and J by 0 bases, with 11 bases between the two germline ends. The CDR3 sequence is CAWSGPIMNTEAFF. The CDR3 nucleotides read TGTGCCTGGAGCGGGCCTATTATGAACACTGAAGCTTTCTTT.

This clone has just a few counts. The chain has TRBV28 and TRBJ2-7, with 11 positions matching TRBD2. V lost 5 bases and J lost 3; bases outside the gene matches: 12. Germline loops: CDR1 MDHEN, CDR2 SYDVKM. This CDR3 comprises 17 residues. The CDR3 region is CASSLPHGLAGVYEQYF. For the CDR3, the DNA is TGTGCCAGCAGTCTTCCCCACGGACTAGCGGGTGTCTACGAGCAGTACTTC.